The clone carrying this T cell receptor (beta chain) was seen a handful of times. The antigen is unknown. TCRdb re-analysed the 5' RACE reads in MiXCR, keeping a single row per CDR3 protein. The repertoire consists of more than 200,000 distinct CDR3 sequences, with less than 10% occurring once and the leading ten covering roughly 5%. These data originate in a study of identical twins. Overall study findings and caveats: Invariant T cells like MAIT and iNKT could partly confound the zero-insertion analyses.

The sequencing input was memory (CD45RO+) T cells sorted from blood. The origin of this receptor is a young woman in good health.

CDR3 coding DNA: TGTGCCATCAGTGAACTAAACCCGGGACTAGCGGGAGGCAATGAGCAGTTCTTC. Its translation: CAISELNPGLAGGNEQFF. V is TRBV10-3 and J is TRBJ2-1, with TRBD2 matching over 15 bases. From germline, CDR1 is ENHRY and CDR2 SYGVKD. This CDR3 has 18 amino acids. J lost 6 bases, V lost 3 bases, and 9 bases had no gene match.